This T cell receptor (beta chain) was captured in a study of Graves' ophthalmopathy and Graves' hyperthyroidism. Worth noting for this clonotype: The antigen remains unidentified.

Additional autoimmune diseases, uncontrolled infections, pregnancy or lactation disqualified patients. Amplification of the TCR beta CDR3 regions used RNA transcripts (as template). HTBI primers were used in a first-round RT-PCR, which preceded a second-round multiplex PCR. One entry per CDR3 protein, called by TCRdb with MiXCR from the multiplex PCR reads. The profile shows over 200,000 distinct CDR3 sequences, around 30% of them singletons. General study results and limits: Ophthalmopathy progression predictions by the model showed around 72% specificity and about 70% sensitivity. Among expanded thyroid clonotypes above 0.001 frequency, most also occurred in blood.

Sample: peripheral blood. The receptor was derived from a man between 45 and 60 years old with Graves' ophthalmopathy.

This chain's CDR3 is CASSIRPRGGEQYF. The CDR3 bases are TGTGCCAGCAGCATACGGCCTCGGGGGGGCGAGCAGTACTTC. The genes are TRBV7-2 and TRBJ2-7, with TRBD2 identical over 8 bases. This CDR3 comprises 14 residues. Germline values: CDR1 SGHTA, CDR2 FQGNSA. After removal of 5 bases from V and 6 bases from J, the junction contained 9 bases not matched to a gene.